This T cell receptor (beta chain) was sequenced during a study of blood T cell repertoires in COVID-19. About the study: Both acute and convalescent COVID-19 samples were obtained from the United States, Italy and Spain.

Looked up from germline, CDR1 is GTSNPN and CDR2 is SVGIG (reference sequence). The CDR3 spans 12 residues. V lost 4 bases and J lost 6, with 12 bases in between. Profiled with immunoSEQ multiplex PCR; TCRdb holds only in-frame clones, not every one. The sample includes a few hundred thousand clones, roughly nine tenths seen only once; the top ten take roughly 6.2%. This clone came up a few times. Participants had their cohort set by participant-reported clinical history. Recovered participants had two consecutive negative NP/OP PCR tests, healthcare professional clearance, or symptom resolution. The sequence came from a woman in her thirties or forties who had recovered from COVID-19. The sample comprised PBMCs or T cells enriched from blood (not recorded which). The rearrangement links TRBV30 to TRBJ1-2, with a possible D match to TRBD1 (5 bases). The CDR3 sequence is CAWTHGGDGYTF. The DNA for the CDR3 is TGTGCCTGGACCCACGGGGGAGATGGCTACACCTTC.